The T cell receptor beta chain under discussion was sequenced for a study of vaccination effects on CD4 cells after COVID-19. General study results and limits: Cross-reaction with common cold coronaviruses was seen in only 1 of 255 vaccine-induced clones from healthy vaccinees.

Libraries were prepared by immunoSEQ multiplex PCR; TCRdb keeps only in-frame clonotypes and omits some of them. This table has 50,000 or so clones, 79% appearing once. For this clone: Its antigen remains unknown.

V lost 6 bases and J lost 2; bases outside the gene matches: 11. Looked up from germline, CDR1 is MNHEY and CDR2 is SVGEGT. The CDR3 contains 16 residues. Expansion of antigen-specific CD4+ T cells with viral peptide pools was carried out by the ViraFEST assay before sequencing. Following 10 days of culture, CD4+ T cells were isolated. Among the vaccine recipients, none had a prior SARS-CoV-2 infection, and nucleocapsid antibodies were negative. V is TRBV6-2 or TRBV6-3 and J is TRBJ2-3; TRBD2 matches at 7 bases. This material consisted of CD4+ T cells from PBMCs cultured with HCoV-OC43 spike peptides, taken before COVID-19 vaccination. Regarding subset: HCoV-OC43 spike overlapping peptide pool stimulation. The TCR originated in a human donor who received a COVID-19 vaccine. CDR3 sequence: CASSTTSPASTDTQYF. The DNA of the CDR3 is TGTGCCAGCAGCACGACTAGCCCGGCATCCACAGATACGCAGTATTTT.